This T cell receptor beta chain was profiled in a study of blood T cell repertoires in COVID-19. Study-wide background: Samples came from the United States, Italy and Spain, spanning acute and convalescent COVID-19.

There are 15 residues in the CDR3. Per the germline V gene, CDR1 is MNHEY and CDR2 is SVGAGI. Trimming stripped 4 bases from V and 7 bases from J, with 16 bases between. Produced via immunoSEQ multiplex PCR; TCRdb's table is partial and in-frame only. The data hold roughly 68,000 clones, with 80% to 90% observed a single time. V gene TRBV6-5 combines with J gene TRBJ1-4; perhaps TRBD1 as D (5 bases). This clonotype was sampled from a middle-aged woman with acute COVID-19. The sample comprised PBMCs or T cells enriched from blood (not recorded which). CDR3 residues: CASSSRMGGGEKLFF. CDR3 coding DNA: TGTGCCAGCAGTTCCCGGATGGGGGGTGGTGAAAAACTGTTTTTT.